This T cell receptor beta chain emerged from a study of cytomegalovirus exposure and HLA in healthy donors. Overall study findings and caveats: Donors were assumed by presence/absence analyses to have roughly uniform sequencing depth. Within an earlier analysis, most TCR beta V segments proved productive either about 87% or about 30% of the time.

13 Jbeta primers and 60 Vbeta primers were used for the PCR. The table came from immunoSEQ multiplex PCR; TCRdb's copy has only in-frame clones and leaves some out. The table has 150,000 to 180,000 clones, 65% to 80% seen once. The germline V gene has CDR1 MNHEY and CDR2 SMNVEV (reference sequence). The CDR3 sequence is 15 residues long. V shed 5 bases and J shed 5 bases, with 18 bases lying between them. In its sample, this clone was seen a few times. The antigen remains undetermined. This TCR came from a man between 18 and 29 years old in good health and CMV-seronegative. The material sequenced was PBMCs. This sequence joins TRBV27 and TRBJ2-5, with D perhaps TRBD1 (6 bases). For the CDR3, the DNA is TGTGCCAGCAGTCGAGAGTCAGGGGCGGGCGAGACCCAGTACTTC. Translating gives CASSRESGAGETQYF.